A selection of T cell receptor beta chains follows, all from one sample in a study of OX40 agonist ivuxolimab in advanced cancers. Only in-frame clones appear in the TCRdb table, and some are missing; sequencing was by immunoSEQ multiplex PCR. Seen here are 25,000 to 35,000 clones, roughly 90% observed once, and the top ten hold more than 25%. The sample consisted of CD4+ or CD8+ T cells sorted from blood, taken in a trial of the OX40 agonist ivuxolimab. These TCRs come from an adult with an advanced solid tumor such as melanoma, head and neck, liver or kidney cancer. Each CDR3 is given with its conserved first and last residue. Fields, in order: V gene, J gene, D gene, clone size, CDR3 DNA, CDR3 protein. A D gene is named only where the DNA matches it firmly. The listing skips clone size in some rows; elsewhere it reads once, few, many or a size class.

TRBV4-3	TRBJ2-5	TRBD1	.	TGCGCCAGCAGCCAAGGGACAGGGGAGGAGACCCAGTACTTC	CASSQGTGEETQYF
TRBV6-1	TRBJ1-5	TRBD1	.	TGTGCCAGCAGACCATGGACAGGGGATCAGCCCCAGCATTTT	CASRPWTGDQPQHF
TRBV13	TRBJ1-1	.	.	TGTGCCAGCAGCCACCAGGGCAGGGGCCGGACTGAAGCTTTCTTT	CASSHQGRGRTEAFF
TRBV27	TRBJ1-4	.	once	TGTGCCAGCAGGCCCATTGGGGCCGGTGGTGAAAAACTGTTTTTT	CASRPIGAGGEKLFF
TRBV19	TRBJ2-7	.	once	TGTGCCAGTAGTACCGGGACCCTCAGCTCCTACGAGCAGTACTTC	CASSTGTLSSYEQYF
TRBV6-6	TRBJ1-2	.	once	TGTGCCAGCAGTTCCGTGAGGTTTGGCTATGGCTACACCTTC	CASSSVRFGYGYTF
TRBV5-5	TRBJ2-3	TRBD2	.	TGTGCCAGCAGCCCTGGGACTATCAGAATCACAGATACGCAGTATTTT	CASSPGTIRITDTQYF
TRBV4-1	TRBJ2-7	.	once	TGCGCCAGCAGCCAAGTCGGAGGGTTGTACGAGCAGTACTTC	CASSQVGGLYEQYF
TRBV7-6	TRBJ2-2	.	once	TGTGCCAGCAGCTTAGCTTACACCGGGGAGCTGTTTTTT	CASSLAYTGELFF
TRBV28	TRBJ2-3	.	.	TGTGCCAGCAGTCCACGACTAGGAGACACAGATACGCAGTATTTT	CASSPRLGDTDTQYF
TRBV2	TRBJ1-1	.	.	TGTGCCAGCTACAGGGAGACCACTGAAGCTTTCTTT	CASYRETTEAFF
TRBV18	TRBJ2-2	TRBD1	.	TGTGCCAGCTCACCTCGGCCGGGACAGGGGTCCACCGGGGAGCTGTTTTTT	CASSPRPGQGSTGELFF
TRBV27	TRBJ1-1	.	.	TGTGCCAGCAGTTTTAACAGGGACACTGAAGCTTTCTTT	CASSFNRDTEAFF
TRBV27	TRBJ2-7	.	.	TGTGCCAGCAGTTTAGCGGGACCCACCTACGAGCAGTACTTC	CASSLAGPTYEQYF
TRBV5-5	TRBJ2-1	.	.	TGTGCCAGCAGTACCACCTCGTCCTTCATCAATGAGCAGTTCTTC	CASSTTSSFINEQFF
TRBV19	TRBJ2-1	.	.	TGTGCCAGTAGTTTCGCTAGCTGGGATGAGCAGTTCTTC	CASSFASWDEQFF
TRBV5-1	TRBJ2-7	TRBD1	.	TGCGCCAGCAGCTTGGGGACAGGGGGCTACGAGCAGTACTTC	CASSLGTGGYEQYF
TRBV4-3	TRBJ2-7	TRBD1	.	TGCGCCAGCAGCCAAGAAAGGGACAGCACCTACGAGCAGTACTTC	CASSQERDSTYEQYF
TRBV2	TRBJ2-5	TRBD1	once	TGTGCCAGCAGGGACAGACAGGGTCCCCAAGAGACCCAGTACTTC	CASRDRQGPQETQYF
TRBV27	TRBJ2-5	TRBD2	.	TGTGCCAGCAGTCCGGGGACTAGCTGGGAGACCCAGTACTTC	CASSPGTSWETQYF
TRBV27	TRBJ1-1	TRBD1	once	TGTGCCAGCAGTTTTTCGGGACAGGGAAAAGCTTTCTTT	CASSFSGQGKAFF
TRBV10-1	TRBJ1-4	.	.	TGCGCCAGCAGTGAGTCGATCGGGGGAGAGGAAAAACTGTTTTTT	CASSESIGGEEKLFF
TRBV5-1	TRBJ2-5	TRBD2	few	TGCGCCAGCAGCATTGGTTGGACTAGCGGGGGGATTCAGGCGGAGACCCAGTACTTC	CASSIGWTSGGIQAETQYF
TRBV19	TRBJ2-7	.	.	TGTGCCAGTATGGGCTTCCACGGCCCCTACGAGCAGTACTTC	CASMGFHGPYEQYF
TRBV28	TRBJ1-6	.	.	TGTGCCAGCAAGGTCGGCAGGAGAAAATATAATTCACCCCTCCACTTT	CASKVGRRKYNSPLHF
TRBV6-5	TRBJ2-1	.	.	TGTGCCAGCAGCCAAAATACACACTACAATGAGCAGTTCTTC	CASSQNTHYNEQFF
TRBV18	TRBJ1-4	.	.	TGTGCCAGCTCACCCCAAAGAACTAATGAAAAACTGTTTTTT	CASSPQRTNEKLFF
TRBV13	TRBJ2-7	.	.	TGTGCCAGCAGCTTTTTGGGGGACGAGCAGTACTTC	CASSFLGDEQYF
TRBV28	TRBJ2-5	.	.	TGTGCCAGCAGTTTTCTCGGACAGAGACAAGAGACCCAGTACTTC	CASSFLGQRQETQYF
TRBV7-3	TRBJ2-1	.	.	TGTGCCAGCAGCTTAAACCCGGGGAGCTCCTACAATGAGCAGTTCTTC	CASSLNPGSSYNEQFF
TRBV7-9	TRBJ2-7	TRBD2	.	TGTGCCAGCAGCTCGGGGGGGGACGAGCAGTACTTC	CASSSGGDEQYF
TRBV9	TRBJ2-7	.	.	TGTGCCAGCAGCGCGGGGGCGGGGGAGCAGTACTTC	CASSAGAGEQYF
TRBV9	TRBJ2-5	.	.	TGTGCCAGCAGCGTAGGCGGAATGCGTCAAGAGACCCAGTACTTC	CASSVGGMRQETQYF
TRBV27	TRBJ2-7	TRBD1	.	TGTGCCAGCAGTGTCCGGGACAGAGCCTACGAGCAGTACTTC	CASSVRDRAYEQYF
TRBV2	TRBJ2-3	TRBD2	.	TGTGCCAGCAGTGGGGGGGGAGATACGCAGTATTTT	CASSGGGDTQYF
TRBV21-1	TRBJ2-2	.	once	TGTGCCAGCATGGCCCCATCGGCACCAAGGACCGGGGAGCTGTTTTTT	CASMAPSAPRTGELFF
TRBV5-2	TRBJ1-2	.	.	TGCGCCAGCAGCCAAGACAGGGGGGGGTATGGCTACACCTTC	CASSQDRGGYGYTF
TRBV6-1	TRBJ2-7	.	few	TGTGCCAGCATTAATGGACGGTACGAGCAGTACTTC	CASINGRYEQYF
TRBV27	TRBJ2-1	.	.	TGTGCCAGCTCCAAAATCGCAGGGAATGAGCAGTTCTTC	CASSKIAGNEQFF
TRBV7-9	TRBJ1-2	TRBD1	.	TGTGCCAGCAGCTTAGTGGCTACTTCGTGGGACAGGGGTATCTATGGCTACACCTTC	CASSLVATSWDRGIYGYTF
TRBV18	TRBJ2-3	TRBD2	once	TGTGCCAGCTCACCAGCGGGGGGCTACACAGATACGCAGTATTTT	CASSPAGGYTDTQYF
TRBV11-2	TRBJ2-1	.	.	TGTGCCAGCAGCTTATTAGGGGACAAGTACAATGAGCAGTTCTTC	CASSLLGDKYNEQFF
TRBV6-5	TRBJ2-5	.	once	TGTGCCTCCCAGGGGTCTCAAAGCAAAGAGACCCAGTACTTC	CASQGSQSKETQYF
TRBV6-6	TRBJ1-1	.	.	TGTGCCAGCAGCCGCCCGGGGGGGAACACTGAAGCTTTCTTT	CASSRPGGNTEAFF
TRBV18	TRBJ2-1	TRBD1	.	TGTGCCAGCTCACCCCCGGACAGGGGCTATAATGAGCAGTTCTTC	CASSPPDRGYNEQFF
TRBV7-9	TRBJ1-4	.	.	TGTGCCAGCAGCCCCGACGGGGGAATGAGGAATGAAAAACTGTTTTTT	CASSPDGGMRNEKLFF
TRBV5-5	TRBJ2-7	.	.	TGTGCCAGCAGCTTGGGGGGTGGTTCCTACGAGCAGTACTTC	CASSLGGGSYEQYF
TRBV4-3	TRBJ2-1	TRBD2	.	TGCGCCAGCAGCCTCTTACTAGCGGGAGGTCAAAATGAGCAGTTCTTC	CASSLLLAGGQNEQFF
TRBV7-9	TRBJ2-5	TRBD1	.	TGTGCCAGCCACGGGACAGGGCAAGAGACCCAGTACTTC	CASHGTGQETQYF
TRBV28	TRBJ2-7	.	.	TGTGCCAGCAGTCCAGTCGTATCCAAGGGGCCCTACTACGAGCAGTACTTC	CASSPVVSKGPYYEQYF
TRBV27	TRBJ2-1	TRBD2	.	TGTGCCAGCAGTTTTCCCACTAGCGGACTCTACAATGAGCAGTTCTTC	CASSFPTSGLYNEQFF
TRBV5-6	TRBJ1-4	TRBD1	.	TGTGCCAGCAGCCCGGACAGGGTCGGCGAAAAACTGTTTTTT	CASSPDRVGEKLFF
TRBV4-1	TRBJ2-1	.	few	TGCGCCAGCAGCCGACTATTTGGTGACAATGAGCAGTTCTTC	CASSRLFGDNEQFF